This TCR beta chain was observed in a study of cytomegalovirus exposure and HLA in healthy donors. Study-wide results and caveats: Productive rates of about 87% or about 30% were seen for most TCR beta V segments in an earlier analysis.

Primers: 60 Vbeta forward and 13 Jbeta reverse. Clones were sequenced by immunoSEQ multiplex PCR, and TCRdb holds only the in-frame ones, with some missing. The repertoire includes 100,000 or so clones, more than 65% of them detected once, and less than 1.5% sits in the top ten. V lost 4 bases, J lost 3 bases, and 5 bases stayed unmatched. This CDR3 has 14 residues. Germline V gene lookup returns CDR1 MNHEY and CDR2 SVGAGI. This clone was counted between two and nine times. What it binds is unknown. The origin of this receptor is a woman aged 18-35 years in good health and CMV-seronegative. The V call is TRBV6-5, the J call TRBJ2-7; 8 positions agree with TRBD1. The sample consisted of PBMCs. CDR3 amino acids: CASSSGTGFYEQYF. The CDR3 DNA reads as TGTGCCAGCAGTTCAGGGACAGGTTTCTACGAGCAGTACTTC.